These 28 T cell receptor beta chains share one sample of origin, sequenced in a study of control samples from healthy donors and cancer patients. Sequencing was performed with immunoSEQ multiplex PCR; in TCRdb, only in-frame clones are kept and a portion is missing. This repertoire shows fewer than 200,000 clones, roughly 92% found once; its top ten account for approximately 1.5%. Source material: blood. The receptor set was obtained from a man aged 30-40 years in good health.

J is TRBJ2-1 and V is TRBV7-2; D is uncertain. V lost 1 base, J lost 0 bases, and 7 bases lay in between. CDR1 is SGHTA and CDR2 is FQGNSA in the germline V gene. The CDR3 totals 15 residues. The CDR3 spells CASSLDYSSYNEQFF. CDR3 sequence (DNA): TGTGCCAGCAGCTTAGATTACAGCTCCTACAATGAGCAGTTCTTC.

The chain recombines TRBV3-1 (or the pseudogene TRBV3-2) with TRBJ1-2; D may be TRBD1 (6 bases). Germline assignment: CDR1 LGHDT and CDR2 YNNKEL (reference sequence). V lost 4 bases and J 5 bases, leaving 14 bases between the germline ends. The CDR3 is 14 amino acids. The CDR3 protein is CASSPSLGGYGYTF. The DNA for the CDR3 is TGTGCCAGCAGCCCAAGCCTAGGGGGGTATGGCTACACCTTC.

The chain uses TRBV6-6 and TRBJ1-5, with D unclear. Trimming left V 3 bases short and J 5 bases short, with 8 bases between. Looked up from germline, CDR1 is MNHNY and CDR2 is SVGAGI (reference sequence). CDR3 length: 13 amino acids. The CDR3 sequence is CASSYILDQPQHF. The DNA of the CDR3 is TGTGCCAGCAGTTATATCCTGGATCAGCCCCAGCATTTT.

The J gene is TRBJ2-7, the V gene TRBV9; TRBD2 might be the D (6 bases). V was shortened by 7 bases and J by 6 bases, with 17 bases between the two germline ends. Germline loops: CDR1 SGDLS, CDR2 YYNGEE. The CDR3 spans 13 residues. In nucleotides, the CDR3 is TGTGCCAGCGGGAAAGGGCCGCGGGGCGAGCAGTACTTC. It yields the protein CASGKGPRGEQYF.

This clone was observed once. This rearrangement joins TRBV5-5 to TRBJ1-6, with D maybe TRBD1 (6 bases). The length of the CDR3 is 15 residues. V lost 4 bases and J lost 9, with 17 bases in between. The germline V gene encodes CDR1 SGHKS and CDR2 YYEKEE (reference sequence). The CDR3 reads CASSPWTEGRSPLHF. The CDR3 nucleotides are TGTGCCAGCAGCCCCTGGACAGAGGGACGTTCACCCCTCCACTTT.

The DNA of the CDR3 is TGTGCCAGCAGTGACGTACAGGGGATGAATCAGCCCCAGCATTTT. It encodes CASSDVQGMNQPQHF. The chain links TRBV6-1 to TRBJ1-5; 7 nucleotides line up with TRBD1. J was trimmed by 4 bases and V by 3 bases; bases with no gene match: 6. The CDR3 has 15 residues. Germline V gives CDR1 MNHNS, CDR2 SASEGT.

The chain recombines TRBV5-6 with TRBJ1-1, with D unclear. The V end was cut by 3 bases, the J end by 0 bases, with 9 bases between. Looked up from germline, CDR1 is SGHDT and CDR2 is YYEEEE. This CDR3 is built from 14 residues. CDR3 sequence (DNA): TGTGCCAGCAGCTATGGGCAGATGAACACTGAAGCTTTCTTT. As protein: CASSYGQMNTEAFF.

The chain has TRBV19 and TRBJ1-4; maybe TRBD1 (5 bases). This CDR3 has 15 residues. Germline CDR1 LNHDA, CDR2 SQIVND (reference sequence). V was cut by 4 bases and J by 8 bases, with 17 bases left in between. The CDR3 loop reads CASSTGGALNEKLFF. The CDR3 region has the DNA TGTGCCAGTAGTACGGGCGGGGCGCTGAACGAAAAACTGTTTTTT.

The J gene is TRBJ2-5, the V gene TRBV5-4; TRBD2 agrees at 12 bases. This CDR3 comprises 17 residues. V lost 4 bases and J lost 4; bases outside the gene matches: 11. Germline assignment: CDR1 SGHNT and CDR2 YYREEE (reference sequence). The CDR3 reads CASSPSPSGGAIETQYF. CDR3 bases: TGTGCCAGCAGCCCAAGCCCTAGCGGGGGGGCGATAGAGACCCAGTACTTC.

V is TRBV5-5 and J is TRBJ1-3, with no clear D. The V end was cut by 0 bases, the J end by 2 bases, with 9 bases between. Germline CDR1 and CDR2: SGHKS and YYEKEE (reference sequence). The CDR3 is 15 residues long. CDR3 region: CASSLASEAGNTIYF. CDR3 in DNA: TGTGCCAGCAGCTTGGCGTCAGAAGCTGGAAACACCATATATTTT.

This rearrangement joins TRBV5-6 to TRBJ2-5; perhaps TRBD1 as D (5 bases). Germline V gene data show CDR1 as SGHDT and CDR2 as YYEEEE. Trimming removed 2 bases from V and 2 bases from J, with 13 bases in between. CDR3 length: 15 amino acids. This CDR3 reads CASSFQLDKQETQYF. The CDR3 DNA reads TGTGCCAGCAGCTTTCAGTTGGACAAACAAGAGACCCAGTACTTC.

The chain recombines TRBV28 with TRBJ2-1; 7 bases align to TRBD2. The CDR3 consists of 14 residues. Germline V gene data show CDR1 as MDHEN and CDR2 as SYDVKM. V shed 7 bases and J 8 bases; nucleotides not matched to a gene: 11. The CDR3 DNA follows: TGTGCCAGCACCCCCGGAGGGAGGGCTGATGAGCAGTTCTTC. This encodes CASTPGGRADEQFF. Full variable domain (missing parts from reference TRBV28 and TRBJ2-1): DVKVTQSSRYLVKRTGEKVFLECVQDMDHENMFWYRQDPGLGLRLIYFSYDVKMKEKGDIPEGYSVSREKKERFSLILESASTNQTSMYLCASTPGGRADEQFFGPGTRLTVL.

The V gene is TRBV11-1, the J gene TRBJ2-7; weak D call: TRBD1 (6 bases). CDR1 is SGHAT and CDR2 is FQDESV in the germline V gene (reference sequence). Trimming removed 5 bases at V and 6 bases at J, with 14 bases between. CDR3 length: 13 amino acids. CDR3: CASSRADSFEQYF. CDR3 in DNA: TGTGCCAGCAGCCGCGCGGACAGTTTCGAGCAGTACTTC.

The rearrangement joins TRBV4-3 to TRBJ2-3; 10 nucleotides match TRBD2. The CDR3 has 16 amino acids. Germline-derived CDR1 and CDR2 are LGHNA and YSLEER. V lost 0 bases, J lost 3 bases, and 3 bases stayed unmatched. CDR3 sequence reads: CASSQDALAGTDTQYF. CDR3 nucleotides: TGCGCCAGCAGCCAAGATGCACTAGCGGGGACAGATACGCAGTATTTT.

The chain joins TRBV19 to TRBJ1-5, with 7 nucleotides matching TRBD1. From germline, CDR1 is LNHDA and CDR2 SQIVND (reference sequence). After removal of 5 bases from V and 7 bases from J, the junction contained 8 bases not matched to a gene. The CDR3 consists of 14 residues. The CDR3 nucleotides are TGTGCCAGTAGTTTACAGACAGGGATCCAGCCCCAGCATTTT. Amino acids: CASSLQTGIQPQHF.

The J gene is TRBJ2-1, the V gene TRBV19; either TRBD1 or TRBD2 may supply D (6 bases each). Per the germline V gene, CDR1 is LNHDA and CDR2 is SQIVND (reference sequence). V shed 7 bases and J shed 9 bases, with 16 bases lying between them. This CDR3 region has 13 residues. CDR3 loop: CASMHGGPGEQFF. The CDR3 bases are TGTGCCAGTATGCACGGGGGCCCGGGTGAGCAGTTCTTC.

The chain joins TRBV3-1 (or the pseudogene TRBV3-2) to TRBJ2-3, with 9 bases that match TRBD2. V lost 4 bases to trimming and J lost 4 bases; unmatched junction nucleotides: 6. Per the germline V gene, CDR1 is LGHDT and CDR2 is YNNKEL (reference sequence). This CDR3 is built from 15 residues. The CDR3 DNA is TGTGCCAGCAGCCCCCAGACTAGCGGCTCAGATACGCAGTATTTT. Translated: CASSPQTSGSDTQYF.

This chain uses TRBV27 with TRBJ1-5, with TRBD1 as a possible D gene (5 bases). The V end was cut by 3 bases, the J end by 12 bases, with 27 bases between. Germline V lookup: CDR1 MNHEY, CDR2 SMNVEV (reference sequence). The CDR3 spans 17 residues. The chain's CDR3 is CASSFSAAGSSFRVQHF. The CDR3 DNA reads as TGTGCCAGCAGTTTTTCGGCGGCAGGGAGTTCTTTCAGGGTCCAGCATTTT.

The J gene is TRBJ2-7, the V gene TRBV30; a weak D match, TRBD1 (6 bases). This CDR3 comprises 15 residues. V was pared by 1 base and J by 2 bases, with 15 bases between. Germline V gene data show CDR1 as GTSNPN and CDR2 as SVGIG (reference sequence). The CDR3 spells CAWSGSETGAYEQYF. In nucleotides, the CDR3 is TGTGCCTGGAGTGGGTCCGAGACAGGAGCCTACGAGCAGTACTTC.

The chain couples TRBV30 to TRBJ1-1, with 7 bases matching TRBD1. The length of the CDR3 is 14 residues. The germline CDR1 and CDR2 sequences are GTSNPN and SVGIG (reference sequence). V shed 3 bases and J 4 bases; nucleotides not matched to a gene: 8. The CDR3 coding sequence is TGTGCCTGGAGGACAGGGAAAGTAGGCACTGAAGCTTTCTTT. Its translation: CAWRTGKVGTEAFF.

The chain joins TRBV29-1 to TRBJ2-2; 8 bases fit TRBD1. The CDR3 spans 13 residues. Germline values: CDR1 SQVTM, CDR2 ANQGSEA. V lost 7 bases, J lost 5 bases, and 6 bases stayed unmatched. The CDR3 is CSGNRGWTGELFF. The DNA of the CDR3 is TGCAGCGGGAACAGGGGGTGGACCGGGGAGCTGTTTTTT.

This sequence joins TRBV5-5 and TRBJ1-6; TRBD1 matches at 8 bases. The CDR3 sequence is 14 residues long. V gave up 4 bases and J gave up 7 bases; unmatched junction bases: 4. Germline CDR1 reads SGHKS; CDR2 reads YYEKEE (reference sequence). CDR3 in amino acids: CASSRGQENSPLHF. The CDR3 DNA reads as TGTGCCAGCAGCAGGGGACAGGAGAATTCACCCCTCCACTTT.

The J gene is TRBJ2-3, the V gene TRBV11-2; 7 nucleotides align to TRBD2. Per germline, CDR1 SGHAT and CDR2 FQNNGV. The CDR3 sequence is 15 residues long. J was trimmed by 2 bases and V by 5 bases; bases with no gene match: 7. The CDR3 sequence is CASSGLLALTDTQYF. CDR3 coding DNA: TGTGCCAGCAGCGGATTACTAGCGCTCACAGATACGCAGTATTTT.

This clone was counted a single time. The chain is built from TRBV28 and TRBJ2-7; D unresolved. Germline V gives CDR1 MDHEN, CDR2 SYDVKM. The CDR3 contains 13 residues. V lost 2 bases and J lost 1, with 6 bases in between. The CDR3 spells CASSLKQSYEQYF. For the CDR3, the DNA is TGTGCCAGCAGTTTAAAACAGTCCTACGAGCAGTACTTC.

The chain combines TRBV9 with TRBJ2-1; no definite D call. Trimming pared 3 bases from V and 7 bases from J, leaving 8 bases between. Germline V CDR1 and CDR2: SGDLS, YYNGEE. The CDR3 spans 12 residues. As DNA, the CDR3 is TGTGCCAGCAGCGCTAGATCAAATGAGCAGTTCTTC. It encodes CASSARSNEQFF.

The CDR3, as DNA: TGTGCCAGCAGACTCGGGACAGCTAACTATGGCTACACCTTC. Translation: CASRLGTANYGYTF. The chain is built from TRBV28 and TRBJ1-2, with 7 positions matching TRBD1. Per the germline V gene, CDR1 is MDHEN and CDR2 is SYDVKM. V lost 6 bases and J lost 0; bases outside the gene matches: 4. This CDR3 has 14 residues.

The chain couples TRBV27 to TRBJ1-5, with D possibly being TRBD1 (6 bases). This CDR3 has 14 residues. CDR1 and CDR2 (germline): MNHEY, SMNVEV (reference sequence). V gave up 6 bases and J gave up 3 bases, with 12 bases separating them. CDR3 amino acids: CASSMGGLNQPQHF. The CDR3 bases are TGTGCCAGCAGCATGGGGGGGCTCAATCAGCCCCAGCATTTT.

The genes are TRBV7-2 and TRBJ2-1, with 10 bases matching TRBD2. Germline V gene lookup returns CDR1 SGHTA and CDR2 FQGNSA. Trimming removed 7 bases from V and 1 base from J; junction bases left unmatched: 4. The CDR3 runs to 15 residues. The CDR3 reads CASIVSGGSYNEQFF. CDR3 DNA sequence: TGTGCCAGCATAGTTAGCGGGGGGTCCTACAATGAGCAGTTCTTC.